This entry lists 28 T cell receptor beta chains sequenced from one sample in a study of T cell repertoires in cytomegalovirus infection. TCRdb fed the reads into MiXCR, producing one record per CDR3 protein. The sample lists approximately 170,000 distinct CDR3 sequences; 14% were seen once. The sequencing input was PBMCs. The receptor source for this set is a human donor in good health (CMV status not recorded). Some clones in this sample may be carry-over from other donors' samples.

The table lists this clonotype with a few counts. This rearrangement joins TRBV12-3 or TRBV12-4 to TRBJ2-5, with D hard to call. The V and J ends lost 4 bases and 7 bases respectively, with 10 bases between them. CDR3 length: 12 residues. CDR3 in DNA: TGTGCCAGCAGTTCGGCTGGGTGGACCCAGTACTTC. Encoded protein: CASSSAGWTQYF.

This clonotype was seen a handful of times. This CDR3 is CASSAPGTGAYEQYF. CDR3 nucleotides: TGTGCCAGCAGCGCCCCAGGGACAGGGGCCTACGAGCAGTACTTC. J is TRBJ2-7 and V is TRBV7-3; 10 nucleotides align to TRBD1. CDR1 and CDR2 (germline): SGHTA, FQGTGA. V shed 5 bases, J shed 2 bases, and the junction held 6 bases outside the gene matches. CDR3 length: 15 amino acids.

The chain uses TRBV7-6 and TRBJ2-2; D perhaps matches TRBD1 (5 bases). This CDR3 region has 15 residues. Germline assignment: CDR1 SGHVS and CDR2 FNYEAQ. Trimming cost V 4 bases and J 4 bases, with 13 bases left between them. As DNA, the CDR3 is TGTGCCAGCAGCTCCCGCCAGGGTGGCACCGGGGAGCTGTTTTTT. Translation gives CASSSRQGGTGELFF.

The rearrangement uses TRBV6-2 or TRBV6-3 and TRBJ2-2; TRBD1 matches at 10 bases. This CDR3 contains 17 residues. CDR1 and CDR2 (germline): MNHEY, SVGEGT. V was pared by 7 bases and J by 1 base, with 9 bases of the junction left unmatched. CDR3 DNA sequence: TGTGCCAGCACCAATAGAGACAGGGGGCAGAACACCGGGGAGCTGTTTTTT. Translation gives CASTNRDRGQNTGELFF.

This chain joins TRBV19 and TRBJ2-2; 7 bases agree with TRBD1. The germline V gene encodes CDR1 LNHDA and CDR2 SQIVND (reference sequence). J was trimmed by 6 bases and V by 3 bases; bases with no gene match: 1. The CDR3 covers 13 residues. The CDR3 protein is CASSITGAGELFF. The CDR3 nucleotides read TGTGCCAGTAGTATTACAGGGGCCGGGGAGCTGTTTTTT.

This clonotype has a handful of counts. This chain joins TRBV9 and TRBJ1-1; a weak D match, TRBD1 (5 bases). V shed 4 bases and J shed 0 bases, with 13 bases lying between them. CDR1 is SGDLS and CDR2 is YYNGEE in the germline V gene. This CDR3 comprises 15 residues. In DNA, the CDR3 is TGTGCCAGCAGCTTTGCCGGGGCCATGAACACTGAAGCTTTCTTT. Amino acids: CASSFAGAMNTEAFF.

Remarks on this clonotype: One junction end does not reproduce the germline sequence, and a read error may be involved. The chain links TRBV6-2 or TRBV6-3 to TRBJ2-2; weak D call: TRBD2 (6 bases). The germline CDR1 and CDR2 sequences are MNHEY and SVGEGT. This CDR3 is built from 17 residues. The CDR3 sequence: CTSSYSTAGLNTGELFF. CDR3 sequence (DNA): TGTACCAGCAGTTACTCGACGGCGGGACTGAACACCGGGGAGCTGTTTTTT.

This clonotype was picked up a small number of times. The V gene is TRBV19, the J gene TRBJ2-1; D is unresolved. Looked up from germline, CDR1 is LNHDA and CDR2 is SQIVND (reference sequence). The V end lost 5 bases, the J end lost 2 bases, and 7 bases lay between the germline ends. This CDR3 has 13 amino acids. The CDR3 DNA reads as TGTGCCAGTAGTTACTCCACCTACAATGAGCAGTTCTTC. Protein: CASSYSTYNEQFF.

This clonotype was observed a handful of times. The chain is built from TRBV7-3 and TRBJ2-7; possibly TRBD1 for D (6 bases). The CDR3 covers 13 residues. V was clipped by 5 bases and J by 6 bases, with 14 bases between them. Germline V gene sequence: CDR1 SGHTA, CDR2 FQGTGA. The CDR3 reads CASSRTALGEQYF. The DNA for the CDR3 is TGTGCCAGCAGCAGGACAGCCTTGGGCGAGCAGTACTTC.

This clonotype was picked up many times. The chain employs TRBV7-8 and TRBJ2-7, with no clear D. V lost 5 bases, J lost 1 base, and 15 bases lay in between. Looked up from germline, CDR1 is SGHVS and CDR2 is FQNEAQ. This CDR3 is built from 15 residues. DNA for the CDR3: TGTGCCAGCAGCCCCGAGCAGCCGAGGTCCTACGAGCAGTACTTC. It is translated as CASSPEQPRSYEQYF.

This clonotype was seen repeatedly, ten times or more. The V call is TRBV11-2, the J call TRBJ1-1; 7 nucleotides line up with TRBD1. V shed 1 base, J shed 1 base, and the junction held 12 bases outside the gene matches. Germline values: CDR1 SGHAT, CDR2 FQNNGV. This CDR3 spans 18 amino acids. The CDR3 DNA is TGTGCCAGCAGCTTAGGGACAGTTTTCAGGGGGGGGAACACTGAAGCTTTCTTT. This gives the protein CASSLGTVFRGGNTEAFF.

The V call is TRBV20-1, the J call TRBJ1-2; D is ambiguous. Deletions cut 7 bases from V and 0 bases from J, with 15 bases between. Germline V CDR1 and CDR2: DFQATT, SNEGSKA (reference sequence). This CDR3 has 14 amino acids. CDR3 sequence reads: CSGDMKATNYGYTF. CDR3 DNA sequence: TGCAGTGGTGATATGAAAGCTACTAACTATGGCTACACCTTC.

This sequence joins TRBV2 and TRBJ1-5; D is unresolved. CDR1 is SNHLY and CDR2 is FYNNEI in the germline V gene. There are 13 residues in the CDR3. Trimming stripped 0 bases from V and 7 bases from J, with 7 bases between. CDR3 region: CASSEAEGQPQHF. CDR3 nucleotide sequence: TGTGCCAGCAGTGAAGCGGAGGGACAGCCCCAGCATTTT.

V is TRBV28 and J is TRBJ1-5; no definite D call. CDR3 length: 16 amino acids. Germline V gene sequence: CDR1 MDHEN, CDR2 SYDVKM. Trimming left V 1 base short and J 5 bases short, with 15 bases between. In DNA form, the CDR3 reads TGTGCCAGCAGTTTATTCGGCCCCCAAGGAGATCAGCCCCAGCATTTT. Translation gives CASSLFGPQGDQPQHF.

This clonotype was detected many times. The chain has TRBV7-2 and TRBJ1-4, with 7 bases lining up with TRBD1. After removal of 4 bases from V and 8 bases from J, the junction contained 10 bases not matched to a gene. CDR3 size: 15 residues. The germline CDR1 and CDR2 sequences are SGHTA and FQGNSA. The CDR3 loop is CASSSSVAGGEKLFF. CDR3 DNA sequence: TGTGCCAGCAGCTCCTCGGTGGCAGGGGGGGAAAAACTGTTTTTT.

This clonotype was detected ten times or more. CDR3 in DNA: TGTGCCAGCAGCTTAGCAGGGGTTGGAAACACCATATATTTT. The encoded protein is CASSLAGVGNTIYF. The chain uses TRBV7-2 and TRBJ1-3; tentatively, D is TRBD1 (5 bases). Trimming pared 0 bases from V and 3 bases from J, leaving 6 bases between. CDR1 and CDR2 (germline): SGHTA, FQGNSA. This CDR3 has 14 residues. The entire variable domain, with the rest obtained from reference TRBV7-2 and TRBJ1-3, is as follows: GAGVSQSPSNKVTEKGKDVELRCDPISGHTALYWYRQSLGQGLEFLIYFQGNSAPDKSGLPSDRFSAERTGGSVSTLTIQRTQQEDSAVYLCASSLAGVGNTIYFGEGSWLTVV.

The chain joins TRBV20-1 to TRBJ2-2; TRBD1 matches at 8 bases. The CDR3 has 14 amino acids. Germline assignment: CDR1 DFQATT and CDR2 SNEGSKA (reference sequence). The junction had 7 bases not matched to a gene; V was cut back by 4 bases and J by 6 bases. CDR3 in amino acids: CSATTGDSPGELFF. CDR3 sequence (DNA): TGCAGTGCTACGACAGGGGATAGTCCCGGGGAGCTGTTTTTT.

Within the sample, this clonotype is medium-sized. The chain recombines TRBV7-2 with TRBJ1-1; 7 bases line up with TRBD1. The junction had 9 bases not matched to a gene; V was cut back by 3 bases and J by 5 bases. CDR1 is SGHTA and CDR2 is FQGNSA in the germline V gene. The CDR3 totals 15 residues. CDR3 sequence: CASSFLTGKGTEAFF. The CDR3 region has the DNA TGTGCCAGCAGCTTTTTGACAGGGAAAGGAACTGAAGCTTTCTTT.

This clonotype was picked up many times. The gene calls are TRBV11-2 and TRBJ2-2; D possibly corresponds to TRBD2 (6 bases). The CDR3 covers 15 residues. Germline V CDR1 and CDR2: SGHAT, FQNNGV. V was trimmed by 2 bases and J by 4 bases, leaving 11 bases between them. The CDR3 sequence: CASSLIRGGTGELFF. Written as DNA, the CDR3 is TGTGCCAGCAGCTTAATAAGGGGAGGCACCGGGGAGCTGTTTTTT.

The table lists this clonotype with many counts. In nucleotides, the CDR3 is TGTGCCAGCAGCACCGGGGACTTCAATGAGCAGTTCTTC. This translates into CASSTGDFNEQFF. The V and J genes are TRBV7-2 and TRBJ2-1; possible D gene TRBD2, 6 bases. Trimming took off 5 bases at V and 6 bases at J, with 11 bases between the two ends. The CDR3 sequence is 13 residues long. CDR1 and CDR2 from the germline V gene are SGHTA and FQGNSA.

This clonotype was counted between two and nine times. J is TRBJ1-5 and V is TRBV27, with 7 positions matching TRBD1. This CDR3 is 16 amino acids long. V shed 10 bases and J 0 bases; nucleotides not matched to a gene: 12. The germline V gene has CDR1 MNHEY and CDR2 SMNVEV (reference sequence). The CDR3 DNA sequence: TGTGCCACACAAGTGACAGGGATGCGTAGCAATCAGCCCCAGCATTTT. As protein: CATQVTGMRSNQPQHF.

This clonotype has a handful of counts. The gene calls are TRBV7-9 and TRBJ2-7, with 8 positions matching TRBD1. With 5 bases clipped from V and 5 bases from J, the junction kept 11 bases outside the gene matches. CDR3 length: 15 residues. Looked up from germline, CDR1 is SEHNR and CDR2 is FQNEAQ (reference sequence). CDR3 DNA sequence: TGTGCCAGCAGCGACCGACAGGGGCCTTATGACGAGCAGTACTTC. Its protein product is CASSDRQGPYDEQYF.

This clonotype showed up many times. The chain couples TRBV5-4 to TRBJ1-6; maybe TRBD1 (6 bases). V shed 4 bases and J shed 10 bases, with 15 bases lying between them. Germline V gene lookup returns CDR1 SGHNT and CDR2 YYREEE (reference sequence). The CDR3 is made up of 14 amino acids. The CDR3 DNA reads TGTGCCAGCAGCCCCCGGACAGCTAACTCACCCCTCCACTTT. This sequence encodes CASSPRTANSPLHF.

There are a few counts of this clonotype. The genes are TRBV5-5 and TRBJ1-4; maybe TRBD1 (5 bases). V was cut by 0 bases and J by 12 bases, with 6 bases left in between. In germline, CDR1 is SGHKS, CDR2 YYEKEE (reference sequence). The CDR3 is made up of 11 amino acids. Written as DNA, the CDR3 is TGTGCCAGCAGCTTGGGGGGACAACTGTTTTTT. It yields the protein CASSLGGQLFF.

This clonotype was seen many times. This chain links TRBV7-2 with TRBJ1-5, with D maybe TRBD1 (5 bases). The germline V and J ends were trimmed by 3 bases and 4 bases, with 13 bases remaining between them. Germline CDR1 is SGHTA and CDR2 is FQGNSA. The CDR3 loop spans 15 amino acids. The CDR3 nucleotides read TGTGCCAGCAGCTTGGGACGGGGGGGGAATCAGCCCCAGCATTTT. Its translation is CASSLGRGGNQPQHF.

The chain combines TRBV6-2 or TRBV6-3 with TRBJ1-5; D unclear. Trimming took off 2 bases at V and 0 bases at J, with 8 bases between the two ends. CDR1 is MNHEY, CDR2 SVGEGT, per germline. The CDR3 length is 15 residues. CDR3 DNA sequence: TGTGCCAGCAGTTACACGGGGTATAGCAATCAGCCCCAGCATTTT. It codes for CASSYTGYSNQPQHF.

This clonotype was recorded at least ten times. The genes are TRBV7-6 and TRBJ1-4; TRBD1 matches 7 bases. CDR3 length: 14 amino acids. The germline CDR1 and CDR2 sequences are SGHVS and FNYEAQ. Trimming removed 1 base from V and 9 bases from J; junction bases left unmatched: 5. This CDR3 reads CASSLGTGYKKLFF. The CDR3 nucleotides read TGTGCCAGCAGCTTAGGGACAGGATACAAAAAACTGTTTTTT.

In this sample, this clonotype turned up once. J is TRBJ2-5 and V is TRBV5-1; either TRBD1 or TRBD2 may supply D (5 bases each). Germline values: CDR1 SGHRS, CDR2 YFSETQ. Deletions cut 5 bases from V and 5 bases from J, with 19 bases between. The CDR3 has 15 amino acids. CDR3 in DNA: TGCGCCAGCAGTGTCGGGACGGCGGCTGGGGAGACCCAGTACTTC. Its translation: CASSVGTAAGETQYF.